The next 18 T cell receptor beta chains were all read from a single sample in a study of cytomegalovirus exposure and HLA in healthy donors. The PCR employed 60 Vbeta primers together with 13 Jbeta primers. Using immunoSEQ multiplex PCR, the repertoire was profiled, and TCRdb retains in-frame clones only, with some absent. The sample includes 100,000 to 150,000 clones, 73% of them seen just once. The sequenced material came from PBMCs. These receptors all come from a man in his 60s in good health and CMV-seropositive.

The J gene is TRBJ2-5, the V gene TRBV6-1, with D maybe TRBD2 (6 bases). The germline V gene has CDR1 MNHNS and CDR2 SASEGT. The V gene lost 4 bases and the J gene lost 6 bases, with 21 bases spanning the gap. The CDR3 is made up of 16 amino acids. CDR3 nucleotides: TGTGCCAGCAGTGGTGGGTTTGGGACTTTCTCAAAGACCCAGTACTTC. Its translation: CASSGGFGTFSKTQYF.

This clone showed up just a few times. The genes are TRBV29-1 and TRBJ2-1, with D possibly matching TRBD2 (5 bases). This CDR3 comprises 13 residues. Trimming took off 3 bases at V and 5 bases at J, with 11 bases between the two ends. Germline V lookup: CDR1 SQVTM, CDR2 ANQGSEA. CDR3 bases: TGCAGCGTTGACCAGCGGTGGAACAATGAGCAGTTCTTC. Encoded protein: CSVDQRWNNEQFF.

The V and J genes are TRBV10-3 and TRBJ1-5; possible D gene TRBD1, 5 bases. Trimming removed 2 bases at V and 6 bases at J, with 11 bases between. This CDR3 is 14 amino acids long. CDR1 is ENHRY and CDR2 is SYGVKD in the germline V gene. CDR3 nucleotide sequence: TGTGCCATCAGTGAGGCACAGGACGGTCAGCCCCAGCATTTT. Its protein is CAISEAQDGQPQHF.

This clone was observed a handful of times. The chain carries TRBV27 and TRBJ1-1, with D possibly TRBD1 on 6 matching bases. The V and J ends lost 2 bases and 4 bases respectively, with 11 bases between them. The CDR3 covers 14 residues. The germline V gene encodes CDR1 MNHEY and CDR2 SMNVEV (reference sequence). The CDR3 DNA is TGTGCCAGCAGTTTACTGGGGGCTGGCACTGAAGCTTTCTTT. This encodes CASSLLGAGTEAFF.

The rearrangement uses TRBV15 and TRBJ1-2, with D possibly being TRBD1 (5 bases). V lost 0 bases and J 8 bases, leaving 10 bases between the germline ends. The CDR3 is made up of 13 amino acids. Germline V gene sequence: CDR1 LNHNV, CDR2 YYDKDF (reference sequence). The CDR3, as DNA: TGTGCCACCAGCAGAGACTGGACATCCGGCTACACCTTC. Its protein is CATSRDWTSGYTF.

This clone was counted a few times. The chain couples TRBV5-4 to TRBJ1-5; perhaps TRBD1 as D (5 bases). This CDR3 is built from 13 residues. Germline loops: CDR1 SGHNT, CDR2 YYREEE (reference sequence). The V end lost 4 bases, the J end lost 9 bases, and 14 bases lay between the germline ends. Written as DNA, the CDR3 is TGTGCCAGCAGCAGGGACGGGGGGGGGCCCCAGCATTTT. Its protein product is CASSRDGGGPQHF.

The chain recombines TRBV18 with TRBJ1-2; D uncertain. The CDR3 totals 13 residues. V was clipped by 3 bases and J by 7 bases, with 12 bases between them. The germline CDR1 and CDR2 sequences are KGHSH and LQKENI. CDR3 DNA sequence: TGTGCCAGCTCACCGGAGGGTTTCTCTGGCTACACCTTC. It specifies CASSPEGFSGYTF.

This clone showed up just a few times. The V and J genes are TRBV6-6 and TRBJ2-7, with D tentatively TRBD2 (6 bases). This CDR3 has 13 residues. Trimming shortened V by 6 bases and J by 6 bases, and 15 bases separated the two germline ends. In germline, CDR1 is MNHNY, CDR2 SVGAGI (reference sequence). CDR3 sequence reads: CASRGGMEGEQYF. DNA of the CDR3: TGTGCCAGCAGGGGGGGTATGGAGGGCGAGCAGTACTTC.

The rearrangement uses TRBV6-5 and TRBJ1-5; D unresolved. Per germline, CDR1 MNHEY and CDR2 SVGAGI. V was cut by 6 bases and J by 4 bases, with 16 bases left in between. The CDR3 totals 15 residues. CDR3 region: CASRAGRQNNQPQHF. The CDR3 DNA reads as TGTGCCAGCAGGGCCGGGAGACAAAATAATCAGCCCCAGCATTTT.

This clone was observed once. This chain links TRBV6-6 with TRBJ1-5; no reliable D call. Germline V gene lookup returns CDR1 MNHNY and CDR2 SVGAGI (reference sequence). The V gene lost 10 bases and the J gene lost 4 bases, with 17 bases spanning the gap. The CDR3 loop spans 14 amino acids. This CDR3 reads CATRGSGLNQPQHF. The DNA for the CDR3 is TGTGCCACCCGGGGAAGCGGCTTGAATCAGCCCCAGCATTTT.

This chain links TRBV7-9 with TRBJ2-5; 7 nucleotides align to TRBD1. In germline, CDR1 is SEHNR, CDR2 FQNEAQ (reference sequence). V dropped 4 bases and J dropped 5; count of bases not matched to a gene: 7. The CDR3 extends over 14 amino acids. The DNA for the CDR3 is TGTGCCAGCAGCTACGGACAGGCTGGGGAGACCCAGTACTTC. Translating gives CASSYGQAGETQYF.

This clone was counted between two and nine times. This chain uses TRBV18 with TRBJ1-2; TRBD1 might be the D (5 bases). The CDR3 is made up of 14 amino acids. Per germline, CDR1 KGHSH and CDR2 LQKENI. Trimming left V 2 bases short and J 4 bases short, with 11 bases between. The CDR3 DNA sequence: TGTGCCAGCTCACCAGGGGCAGAGAGCTATGGCTACACCTTC. This gives the protein CASSPGAESYGYTF. The whole variable domain, filled in from reference TRBV18 and TRBJ1-2, reads NAGVMQNPRHLVRRRGQEARLRCSPMKGHSHVYWYRQLPEEGLKFMVYLQKENIIDESGMPKERFSAEFPKEGPSILRIQQVVRGDSAAYFCASSPGAESYGYTFGSGTRLTVV.

Only one count was recorded for this clone. V gene TRBV7-9 combines with J gene TRBJ2-7; a possible D gene is TRBD2 (6 bases). The germline CDR1 and CDR2 sequences are SEHNR and FQNEAQ (reference sequence). This CDR3 has 14 residues. V was pared by 3 bases and J by 6 bases, with 15 bases between. CDR3 DNA sequence: TGTGCCAGCAGCTTGACTAGAACGGAGAGCGAGCAGTACTTC. Amino acid sequence: CASSLTRTESEQYF.

This rearrangement joins TRBV5-6 to TRBJ2-3; TRBD2 matches at 7 bases. CDR1 SGHDT and CDR2 YYEEEE come from the germline V gene. The CDR3 totals 15 residues. Unmatched junction bases numbered 9, after V lost 3 bases and J lost 5 bases. The CDR3 loop reads CASSSKPSGGDTQYF. As DNA, the CDR3 is TGTGCCAGCAGCTCTAAACCTAGCGGAGGAGATACGCAGTATTTT.

The V call is TRBV5-1, the J call TRBJ1-2; D might be TRBD1 (6 bases). Germline assignment: CDR1 SGHRS and CDR2 YFSETQ. Trimming shortened V by 4 bases and J by 7 bases, and 20 bases separated the two germline ends. The CDR3 extends over 15 amino acids. This chain's CDR3 is CASSQTMGAASGYTF. CDR3 sequence (DNA): TGCGCCAGCAGCCAAACAATGGGGGCGGCATCTGGCTACACCTTC. The whole variable domain, remainder taken from reference TRBV5-1 and TRBJ1-2, is KAGVTQTPRYLIKTRGQQVTLSCSPISGHRSVSWYQQTPGQGLQFLFEYFSETQRNKGNFPGRFSGRQFSNSRSEMNVSTLELGDSALYLCASSQTMGAASGYTFGSGTRLTVV.

This rearrangement joins TRBV5-8 to TRBJ2-5, with a weak D call TRBD2 (6 bases). V was pared by 7 bases and J by 2 bases, with 9 bases between. Germline V gene sequence: CDR1 SGHTS, CDR2 YDEGEE. The CDR3 totals 12 residues. The DNA for the CDR3 is TGTGCCAGCGGGAGGTGGCAAGAGACCCAGTACTTC. Amino acids: CASGRWQETQYF.

The chain employs TRBV2 and TRBJ2-5; 10 bases match TRBD2. CDR1 SNHLY and CDR2 FYNNEI come from the germline V gene. The CDR3 is 15 residues long. V lost 5 bases, J lost 5 bases, and 8 bases stayed unmatched. CDR3 sequence: CASSPRLAGVETQYF. CDR3 nucleotide sequence: TGTGCCAGCAGTCCCCGCCTAGCGGGGGTCGAGACCCAGTACTTC.

The gene calls are TRBV5-4 and TRBJ1-6; D is possibly TRBD1 (5 bases). Trimming removed 0 bases from V and 7 bases from J, with 8 bases in between. The length of the CDR3 is 14 residues. Looked up from germline, CDR1 is SGHNT and CDR2 is YYREEE (reference sequence). This chain's CDR3 is CASSLDRLNSPLHF. The CDR3 coding sequence is TGTGCCAGCAGCTTGGACAGGTTAAATTCACCCCTCCACTTT.